A single T cell receptor beta chain is shown here with its context. There are a few counts of this clone. No cognate antigen has been identified for it. Qualities for individual bases were not recorded, and no much larger clone is one base off. The sample contains more than one DNA sequence encoding this CDR3. The entry originates in a study of cytomegalovirus exposure and HLA in healthy donors (dated by TCRdb to about 2017). Background for the entire study: An earlier analysis of approximately 640 of the donors reported more than 250 Gb of sequence data and some 120 million unique TCR beta sequences from 150 million to 200 million T cells. Among some 410 genotyped donors of the cohort, an average of about 240,000 unique TCR beta nucleotide sequences was sequenced per donor, of which about 19% were non-productive. To study patterns of TCR occurrence, a later analysis re-analyzed previously published TCR beta repertoires from hundreds of donors and added high-resolution HLA genotyping. Several DR-DQ haplotypes were handled as single units for association and clustering because linkage in the cohort was strong. Rather than drawing on any new phenotypic data, the later analysis identified candidate immune exposures from TCR beta sequences and the way those sequences occurred across donors. Both class I and class II loci were covered by HLA typing, at four-digit resolution. Typing coverage differed by locus: A, B, C, DRB1 and DQB1 were typed in about 620-630 donors, DQA1 in 500 to 550, DPA1 in approximately 610, and DPB1 in 472. Genome-wide SNP genotypes for about three fifths of the 666 donors were used in a later genetic analysis, which treated that subset as a discovery cohort. Among the roughly 400 genotyped donors, more than 70% belonged to the genetic ancestry cluster associated with self-reported Caucasian donors. Along with the approximately 650-subject first cohort, a separate validation cohort of 120 different subjects was used. Every discovery cohort repertoire had been produced on one sequencing platform. The study was designed to test whether signatures of past pathogen exposure could be identified by cataloging public T cell receptors. The study used immunosequencing to profile the T cell repertoires of around 600 subjects and linked those repertoires to cytomegalovirus serostatus. An earlier analysis of some 500 of the donors used high-throughput TCR beta sequencing to judge whether each TCR beta V gene segment behaved as functional or pseudogenic. To predict cytomegalovirus infection status, the study combined high-throughput TCR immunosequencing, statistical association of individual TCRs with disease status, and machine learning. Roughly 300 gigabases of sequencing data and tens of millions of unique TCR sequences were included in an early release covering 550 to 650 HLA-typed donors. Alongside the repertoire data, information on donor age, sex, ethnicity and CMV serostatus was compiled.

Compared with germline, V lacks 0 bases and J lacks 5 bases; bases without a gene match: 2. According to the germline V gene, CDR1 reads SGHRS and CDR2 reads YFSETQ. CDR3 length: 14 amino acids, cysteine to phenylalanine. Of the read, only the CDR3 DNA is kept; its 42 bases are in frame from base 1. Findings and caveats that apply to the study as a whole: In a later analysis, HLA-associated TCR beta chains were found to be more clonally expanded and to have lower generation probabilities than equally common non-associated chains. A later analysis found that most CMV-associated TCR beta chains appeared HLA-restricted, with HLA associations seemingly driven largely by CMV exposure. V-gene and J-gene trimming of TCR beta chains was associated with a missense DCLRE1C variant in a later genetic analysis, and the association was replicated in an independent cohort. A further reported finding was that TCR beta sequences accurately predicted the HLA-A and HLA-B alleles for most subjects in the first cohort. Because some donors lacked HLA typing at each locus, the association tests relied only on the typed subset. A later analysis found that TCR association rates varied across HLA loci, with DRB1 alleles showing the most associated TCRs and HLA-C alleles the fewest. According to a later genetic analysis, donors in an Asian-associated ancestry cluster had fewer N-insertions in productive TCRs than the approximately 630-donor mean. The only immune exposure information available for the cohort was CMV serostatus. At a false discovery rate of 0.05, a later analysis linked approximately 18,000 TCR beta sequences to specific HLA alleles. Some IMGT-functional V segments, including TRBV6-2 and TRBV6-3, could not be told apart with the 87-base-pair reads, so those segments were excluded. In the study, 150 to 200 TCR beta chains were listed as associated with cytomegalovirus. While some public TCRs were present in many individuals, most TCR sequences turned up only very rarely across donors. This cohort had only TCR beta chains sequenced, and the lack of alpha or paired-chain data limited which features could be detected. The sequencing pipeline was judged likely to have produced a cluster of highly shared sequence variants as a technical artifact. Because counts were too low, roughly 16 rarely observed V segments, including chromosome 9 orphons, were left out of the earlier analysis of roughly 600 of the donors. When HLA alleles, especially DR and DQ, strongly co-occurred, TCR associations were difficult to assign to individual alleles. Roughly uniform sequencing depth across donors was assumed in presence/absence analyses, although this assumption may not hold. In a later analysis, several top co-occurrence clusters were reported to appear linked to parvovirus B19, influenza, CMV and Epstein-Barr virus. Correlated functional status among segregating V segments might be attributable to linkage disequilibrium, but an unknown experimental factor could not be ruled out. An earlier analysis of approximately 500 of the donors showed that most TCR beta V segments appeared in productive rearrangements either about 90% or about 30% of the time, which broadly matched IMGT annotations. A few of the identified cytomegalovirus-associated TCR beta chains were confirmed in vitro to be specific for cytomegalovirus antigens. Cytomegalovirus status was reported to be diagnosed by the classifier with high specificity and sensitivity in both the original and validation cohorts. According to the authors, the approach could potentially be generalized to other disease states and immunological phenotypes.

The library relied on the immunoSEQ multiplex PCR assay. A mixture of 60 forward primers for TCR Vbeta segments and 13 reverse primers for TCR Jbeta segments was used in the multiplex PCR. The CDR3 region of rearranged TCR beta genes was amplified from genomic DNA by a multiplex PCR assay. Amplified TCR beta libraries were sequenced as 87-base-pair reads on the Illumina HiSeq System. In the paper's pipeline: In a later analysis, about 80 million unique TCR beta chains were counted across the approximately 640 repertoires, and approximately 11 million of these chains were shared by at least two donors. Raw reads were error-corrected and collapsed into unique sequences by a nearest-neighbor algorithm in which closely related sequences were merged to remove PCR and sequencing errors. Alignment of CDR3 sequences to IMGT reference sequences was used to assign V, D and J gene segments. For a sequence to be retained, at least a six-nucleotide match to both a V gene segment and a J gene segment was required. A rearrangement counted as productive if the CDR3 had no stop codons and remained in frame with V and J, and every other rearrangement counted as non-productive. Following IMGT convention, CDR3 was defined as the stretch from the second conserved V-encoded cysteine up to the conserved J-encoded phenylalanine. The earlier analysis of about 610 of the donors excluded any sequence lacking an unambiguous match to a single V gene segment. An earlier analysis of approximately 590 of the donors classified V segments as functional when productive rearrangements were above 56.7% and as segregating when the standard deviation between donors was above 5%. A statistical classification framework was built for diagnosing cytomegalovirus status from the catalog of TCR beta chain sequences. In a later analysis, V and J genes were assigned by comparing TCR nucleotide sequences against IMGT/GENE-DB human TR gene sequences. A later analysis assigned CDR3 sequences and most-parsimonious VDJ recombination scenarios with the TCRdist pipeline. A later analysis defined each TCR beta chain by its CDR3 amino acid sequence plus V-gene family, and excluded reads lacking a unique V-gene family. As a way to deal with suspected cross-contamination and a sequencing artifact, a later analysis dropped over 550 nucleotide sequences that were highly shared and had low generation probability. In a later analysis, a clonal expansion index was calculated for each public chain from normalized within-repertoire ranks of inferred template counts. In a later analysis, generation probabilities were computed using a VDJ recombination model fitted to out-of-frame rearrangements, and the results were checked against IGoR. Hypergeometric tests were used in a later analysis to score TCR-TCR, TCR-HLA and TCR-CMV co-occurrence, with a repertoire-size bias correction applied to the TCR pairs. In a later analysis, false discovery rates were estimated by permuting HLA or CMV assignments 20 times. In a later analysis, co-occurring TCRs were grouped with DBSCAN, and TCRdist sequence similarity was added when clustering was performed within HLA-allele-positive subsets. Repertoires with fewer than 30,000 or more than 120,000 public chains were left out of co-occurrence clustering, as were five repertoires with anomalous nucleotide sharing. TCRdb's version of the immuneACCESS table is confined to in-frame rearrangements and falls short of the full clone set. An unresolved V gene accounts for under half of the shortfall where checked; the remainder is of unknown origin. V and J calls plus clone size are reproduced from that table; the DNA served to infer D and trimming. This sample comprises approximately 220,000 clones, around 80% of them detected only once. The top ten constitute 0.63% of the sample.

The cohort consisted of 650 to 850 healthy bone marrow donors. Cohort members were all nominally healthy when sampled, although unrecorded immune exposures were likely present. The donor was CMV seronegative and belonged to the group of roughly 330 seronegative cohort members. Every donor gave a peripheral blood sample, and the peripheral blood mononuclear cells from that sample were used for TCR beta sequencing. The Qiagen DNeasy Blood Extraction Kit was used to extract genomic DNA from the blood cell samples. This sequence uses TRBV5-1 and TRBJ2-1, and 7 junction bases match TRBD1. Sequenced: PBMCs. This receptor was taken from a man between 18 and 29 years old in good health and CMV-seronegative. In nucleotide form, the sequence is TGCGCCAGCAGCTTGGGACAGGGAAACAATGAGCAGTTCTTC. Its product reads: CASSLGQGNNEQFF.